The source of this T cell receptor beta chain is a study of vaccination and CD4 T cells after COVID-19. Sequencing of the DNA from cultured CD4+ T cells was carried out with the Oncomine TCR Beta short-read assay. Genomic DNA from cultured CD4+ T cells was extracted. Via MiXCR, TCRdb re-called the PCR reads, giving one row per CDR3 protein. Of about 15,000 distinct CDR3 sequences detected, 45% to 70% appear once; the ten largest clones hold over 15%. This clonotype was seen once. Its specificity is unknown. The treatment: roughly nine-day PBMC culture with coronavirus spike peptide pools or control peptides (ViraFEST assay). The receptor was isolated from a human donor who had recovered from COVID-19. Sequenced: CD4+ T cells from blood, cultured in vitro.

CDR3 amino acids: CASSPRDSFSEQYF. The CDR3 DNA follows: TGTGCCAGCAGTCCACGGGACTCCTTCAGCGAGCAGTACTTC. V gene TRBV12-3 or TRBV12-4 combines with J gene TRBJ2-7, with D possibly matching TRBD2 (6 bases). The CDR3 runs to 14 residues. V dropped 5 bases and J dropped 6 bases, with 17 bases sitting between them.